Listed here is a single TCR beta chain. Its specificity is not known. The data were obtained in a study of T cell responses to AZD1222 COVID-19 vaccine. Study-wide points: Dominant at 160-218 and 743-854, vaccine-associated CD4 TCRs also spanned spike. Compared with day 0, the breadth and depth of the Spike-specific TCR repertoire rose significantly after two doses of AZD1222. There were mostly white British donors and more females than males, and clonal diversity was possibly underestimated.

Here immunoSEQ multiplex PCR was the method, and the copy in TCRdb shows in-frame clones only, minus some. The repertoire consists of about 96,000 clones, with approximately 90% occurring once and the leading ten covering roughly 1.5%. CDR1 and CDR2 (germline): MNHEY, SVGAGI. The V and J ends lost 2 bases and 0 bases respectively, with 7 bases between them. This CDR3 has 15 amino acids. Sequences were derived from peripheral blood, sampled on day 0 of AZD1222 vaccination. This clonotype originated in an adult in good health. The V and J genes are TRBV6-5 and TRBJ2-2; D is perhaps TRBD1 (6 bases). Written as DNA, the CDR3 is TGTGCCAGCAGTTACGGGACACCGAACACCGGGGAGCTGTTTTTT. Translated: CASSYGTPNTGELFF.